Below are 27 T cell receptor beta chains sequenced from a single sample in a study of T cell responses to AZD1222 COVID-19 vaccine (dated by TCRdb to the early 2020s). This specimen's time point label, interpreted: about 28 days (+/-7) after the second vaccine dose. The library relied on the immunoSEQ multiplex PCR assay. The table was pulled from immuneACCESS by TCRdb, which kept in-frame rearrangements only. Such tables lose some clones; where checked, under half of the loss comes from unresolved V genes, and the rest has no known cause. In this sample the table shows approximately 120,000 clones, about 85% of which occur a single time. The leading ten clones occupy almost 4.5% of the sample. The sample was peripheral blood, taken 28 days after the second AZD1222 dose. The source is an adult who received the AZD1222 COVID-19 vaccine.

This rearrangement joins TRBV27 to TRBJ1-5; D call uncertain. The V end was cut by 3 bases, the J end by 3 bases, with 12 bases between. The CDR3 sequence is 15 residues long. CDR1 and CDR2 (germline): MNHEY, SMNVEV (reference sequence). The CDR3 DNA reads as TGTGCCAGCAGTTTCGGCCGGGTAAACAATCAGCCCCAGCATTTT. This gives the protein CASSFGRVNNQPQHF.

V gene TRBV12-5 combines with J gene TRBJ2-5; tentative D call: TRBD2 (5 bases). CDR3 length: 12 residues. CDR1 and CDR2 from the germline V gene are LGHNT and FRNRAP. The V end lost 6 bases, the J end lost 3 bases, and 8 bases lay between the germline ends. The CDR3 DNA sequence: TGTGCTAGTGGCCCGAGGGAAGAGACCCAGTACTTC. Translated: CASGPREETQYF.

The V gene is TRBV18, the J gene TRBJ1-1; perhaps TRBD1 as D (5 bases). V was pared by 3 bases and J by 1 base, with 9 bases between. Germline loops: CDR1 KGHSH, CDR2 LQKENI. The CDR3 extends over 14 amino acids. The CDR3: CASSPGPANTEAFF. DNA for the CDR3: TGTGCCAGCTCACCGGGACCGGCGAACACTGAAGCTTTCTTT.

The rearrangement links TRBV5-4 to TRBJ1-1, with D uncertain. Germline V gene sequence: CDR1 SGHNT, CDR2 YYREEE (reference sequence). Trimming shortened V by 0 bases and J by 5 bases, and 8 bases separated the two germline ends. This CDR3 has 13 residues. The CDR3 nucleotides are TGTGCCAGCAGCTTGGGGGGAGGGACTGAAGCTTTCTTT. This sequence encodes CASSLGGGTEAFF.

V and J are TRBV11-2 and TRBJ1-2, with D unresolved. The CDR3 sequence is 16 residues long. Germline values: CDR1 SGHAT, CDR2 FQNNGV. Between the trimmed V and J ends, which lost 0 bases and 0 bases, there was a span of 11 bases. CDR3 DNA sequence: TGTGCCAGCAGCTTAGATCAGGAAGGAACTAACTATGGCTACACCTTC. This translates into CASSLDQEGTNYGYTF.

V and J are TRBV11-1 and TRBJ1-1, with TRBD1 matching 7 bases. V lost 5 bases to trimming and J lost 1 base; unmatched junction nucleotides: 7. This CDR3 region has 15 residues. Germline values: CDR1 SGHAT, CDR2 FQDESV (reference sequence). The CDR3 here is CASSRHQGGNTEAFF. DNA for the CDR3: TGTGCCAGCAGCCGACACCAGGGGGGGAACACTGAAGCTTTCTTT.

The chain uses TRBV7-3 and TRBJ2-1; TRBD2 agrees at 12 bases. CDR3 length equals 16 residues. The ends lost 5 bases at V and 7 bases at J; junction bases unmatched: 9. Germline V CDR1 and CDR2: SGHTA, FQGTGA. The CDR3: CASSPAASGGVNEQFF. CDR3 nucleotides: TGTGCCAGCAGCCCGGCCGCTAGCGGGGGGGTGAATGAGCAGTTCTTC.

The V call is TRBV6-5, the J call TRBJ1-2; perhaps TRBD1 as D (6 bases). Germline V gives CDR1 MNHEY, CDR2 SVGAGI. The CDR3 is 15 amino acids. Between the trimmed V and J ends, which lost 0 bases and 7 bases, there was a span of 15 bases. For the CDR3, the DNA is TGTGCCAGCAGTTACTCGGGGGGGCGGTACAGTGGCTACACCTTC. Protein: CASSYSGGRYSGYTF.

The chain couples TRBV19 to TRBJ2-5, with 7 bases fitting TRBD1. J gave up 4 bases and V 3 bases, and 5 bases lay outside the gene matches. The CDR3 length is 14 residues. In germline, CDR1 is LNHDA, CDR2 SQIVND (reference sequence). CDR3 bases: TGTGCCAGTAGTATCATGACAGGGAGAGAGACCCAGTACTTC. It translates to CASSIMTGRETQYF.

The chain carries TRBV28 and TRBJ1-2; a possible D gene is TRBD1 (6 bases). The CDR3 contains 11 residues. Germline CDR1 MDHEN, CDR2 SYDVKM. V was pared by 10 bases and J by 2 bases, with 8 bases between. Written as DNA, the CDR3 is TGTGCCACAGGGGTAAACTATGGCTACACCTTC. Protein product: CATGVNYGYTF.

The CDR3 DNA sequence: TGTGCCAGCAGTTACGGGCGCGAGGAGACCCAGTACTTC. It yields the protein CASSYGREETQYF. V usage is TRBV6-2 or TRBV6-3 and J usage is TRBJ2-5; D remains unclear. The V end lost 2 bases, the J end lost 5 bases, and 9 bases lay between the germline ends. The CDR3 covers 13 residues. The germline V gene has CDR1 MNHEY and CDR2 SVGEGT.

The V gene is TRBV6-2 or TRBV6-3, the J gene TRBJ2-7; 7 positions agree with TRBD2. The germline gives CDR1 MNHEY, CDR2 SVGEGT. The CDR3 spans 12 residues. J gave up 3 bases and V 6 bases, and 2 bases lay outside the gene matches. CDR3 sequence reads: CASSPGGYEQYF. The DNA for the CDR3 is TGTGCCAGCAGCCCGGGGGGCTACGAGCAGTACTTC.

J is TRBJ2-3 and V is TRBV11-2; TRBD2 might be the D (6 bases). Trimming left V 2 bases short and J 0 bases short, with 12 bases between. CDR1 is SGHAT and CDR2 is FQNNGV in the germline V gene. This CDR3 region has 16 residues. This CDR3 is CASSLRGGDSTDTQYF. The CDR3, as DNA: TGTGCCAGCAGCTTAAGGGGCGGGGATAGCACAGATACGCAGTATTTT. Using reference TRBV11-2 and TRBJ2-3 for the parts outside the CDR3, the full variable domain is EAGVAQSPRYKIIEKRQSVAFWCNPISGHATLYWYQQILGQGPKLLIQFQNNGVVDDSQLPKDRFSAERLKGVDSTLKIQPAKLEDSAVYLCASSLRGGDSTDTQYFGPGTRLTVL.

The V gene is TRBV5-4, the J gene TRBJ2-2, with 12 bases aligning to TRBD1. V lost 0 bases and J lost 4; bases outside the gene matches: 4. CDR1 and CDR2 from the germline V gene are SGHNT and YYREEE (reference sequence). This CDR3 is built from 17 residues. The CDR3: CASSLAGQGAVTGELFF. The CDR3 DNA reads as TGTGCCAGCAGCTTGGCGGGACAGGGGGCCGTCACCGGGGAGCTGTTTTTT.

J is TRBJ2-1 and V is TRBV7-8; D is perhaps TRBD1 (5 bases). V was cut by 5 bases and J by 4 bases, with 12 bases left in between. Germline CDR1 and CDR2: SGHVS and FQNEAQ. CDR3 length equals 14 residues. In DNA form, the CDR3 reads TGTGCCAGCAGCCCAAGGACAACGTACAATGAGCAGTTCTTC. It yields the protein CASSPRTTYNEQFF.

The V call is TRBV28, the J call TRBJ1-2, with D possibly TRBD1 on 6 matching bases. This CDR3 is built from 13 residues. V was trimmed by 6 bases and J by 8 bases, leaving 16 bases between them. Germline V gives CDR1 MDHEN, CDR2 SYDVKM. The CDR3 is CASSPGGPGGYTF. Written as DNA, the CDR3 is TGTGCCAGCAGCCCGGGGGGGCCGGGCGGCTACACCTTC.

The chain combines TRBV7-9 with TRBJ2-7, with a tentative D call TRBD1 (5 bases). Germline V gene lookup returns CDR1 SEHNR and CDR2 FQNEAQ (reference sequence). This CDR3 has 13 residues. The V end lost 6 bases, the J end lost 5 bases, and 14 bases lay between the germline ends. For the CDR3, the DNA is TGTGCCAGCAGTGTTCAGGGTGGAAACGAGCAGTACTTC. This translates into CASSVQGGNEQYF.

The chain combines TRBV29-1 with TRBJ2-5; 9 bases map to TRBD2. In germline, CDR1 is SQVTM, CDR2 ANQGSEA. The length of the CDR3 is 14 residues. J lost 5 bases, V lost 6 bases, and 10 bases had no gene match. The CDR3 DNA is TGCAGCGTGGGGAGCGGGGGGCTGGGGGAGACCCAGTACTTC. Translation: CSVGSGGLGETQYF.

The chain has TRBV14 and TRBJ2-7; 11 bases line up with TRBD1. CDR3 size: 16 residues. Germline V gene lookup returns CDR1 SGHDN and CDR2 FVKESK. J was trimmed by 3 bases and V by 4 bases; bases with no gene match: 8. The CDR3 loop reads CASSPHLDRGRYEQYF. CDR3 DNA sequence: TGTGCCAGCAGCCCCCATTTGGACAGGGGGCGCTACGAGCAGTACTTC.

The chain carries TRBV6-5 and TRBJ2-7; a weak D match, TRBD1 (5 bases). V lost 0 bases, J lost 4 bases, and 13 bases lay in between. Per germline, CDR1 MNHEY and CDR2 SVGAGI. The CDR3 runs to 15 residues. CDR3 sequence reads: CASSYSSRQKYEQYF. CDR3 sequence (DNA): TGTGCCAGCAGTTACTCAAGTCGACAGAAATACGAGCAGTACTTC.

The J gene is TRBJ1-2, the V gene TRBV19, with D unclear. Germline-derived CDR1 and CDR2 are LNHDA and SQIVND (reference sequence). Trimming removed 5 bases from V and 7 bases from J, with 23 bases in between. CDR3 length equals 16 residues. The CDR3 DNA reads as TGTGCCAGTAGTCCCGCGGGTGTAGAGGCTATCGGTGGCTACACCTTC. This translates into CASSPAGVEAIGGYTF.

V and J are TRBV11-2 and TRBJ2-7, with D uncertain. There are 11 residues in the CDR3. Germline lookup yields CDR1 SGHAT and CDR2 FQNNGV. The V end was cut by 1 base, the J end by 6 bases, with 4 bases between. The chain's CDR3 is CASSLVGEQYF. In DNA form, the CDR3 reads TGTGCCAGCAGCTTAGTGGGCGAGCAGTACTTC. Supplemented by reference TRBV11-2 and TRBJ2-7, the full variable domain reads EAGVAQSPRYKIIEKRQSVAFWCNPISGHATLYWYQQILGQGPKLLIQFQNNGVVDDSQLPKDRFSAERLKGVDSTLKIQPAKLEDSAVYLCASSLVGEQYFGPGTRLTVT.

Here the CDR3 DNA reads TGTGCCAGCAGTAGCTTGGGGGGCGCCGAGACCCAGTACTTC. As protein: CASSSLGGAETQYF. The V call is TRBV11-2, the J call TRBJ2-5, with D perhaps being TRBD1 or TRBD2 (6 bases each). Germline V lookup: CDR1 SGHAT, CDR2 FQNNGV. The CDR3 runs 14 residues. The V gene lost 6 bases and the J gene lost 5 bases, with 16 bases spanning the gap.

This chain connects TRBV3-1 (or the pseudogene TRBV3-2) to TRBJ2-5, with D perhaps assigned TRBD1 or TRBD2 (5 bases each). The germline gives CDR1 LGHDT, CDR2 YNNKEL (reference sequence). The CDR3 covers 15 residues. V was shortened by 0 bases and J by 2 bases, with 10 bases between the two germline ends. The CDR3: CASSQEEGPQETQYF. The CDR3 DNA reads TGTGCCAGCAGCCAAGAAGAGGGGCCGCAAGAGACCCAGTACTTC.

This clone came up once. The rearrangement uses TRBV30 and TRBJ1-5; D call uncertain. The CDR3 is 14 amino acids. V was trimmed by 2 bases and J by 0 bases, leaving 8 bases between them. Germline values: CDR1 GTSNPN, CDR2 SVGIG (reference sequence). The CDR3 DNA reads as TGTGCCTGGAGTCTGTGGAATAGCAATCAGCCCCAGCATTTT. Its protein product is CAWSLWNSNQPQHF.

The table lists this clone with a count of one. The chain joins TRBV5-6 to TRBJ2-7; D possibly uses TRBD1 or TRBD2 (5 bases each). Germline CDR1 reads SGHDT; CDR2 reads YYEEEE. Trimming removed 7 bases at V and 1 base at J, with 12 bases between. The CDR3 runs 13 residues. Here the CDR3 DNA reads TGTGCCAGCGAGCTATGGGGGTCCTACGAGCAGTACTTC. Translation gives CASELWGSYEQYF.

The J gene is TRBJ1-1, the V gene TRBV7-9; possible D gene TRBD1, 5 bases. This CDR3 region has 15 residues. From germline, CDR1 is SEHNR and CDR2 FQNEAQ (reference sequence). V was shortened by 2 bases and J by 5 bases, with 15 bases between the two germline ends. The CDR3 spells CASSLNQGSWTEAFF. CDR3 nucleotides: TGTGCCAGCAGCTTAAACCAGGGATCTTGGACTGAAGCTTTCTTT.